This entry features one T cell receptor beta chain sequence. Clones were read by immunoSEQ multiplex PCR, and TCRdb kept only the in-frame ones, dropping some. This sample has roughly 2 million clones, with 95% found just once. This entry belongs to a study of shared clonotypes between healthy human individuals. The overall study: Aged between 18 and 49, the donors were two women and three men.

Trimming at V came to 1 base and at J to 7 bases, leaving 22 bases not matched to a gene. Germline V gives CDR1 MNHNS, CDR2 SASEGT. The CDR3 sequence is 20 residues long. The chain is built from TRBV6-1 and TRBJ2-5; 9 bases agree with TRBD2. This clonotype was obtained from a man aged 18 to 29 in good health. Sequences were obtained from naive CD4+ T cells sorted from blood. Regarding subset: CD45RA+ positively selected. The CDR3 loop reads CASSEVPPGTSRPHLGTQYF. The CDR3, as DNA: TGTGCCAGCAGTGAAGTCCCACCCGGGACTAGCCGCCCCCATCTGGGGACCCAGTACTTC.